This T cell receptor beta chain appears in the sequencing data of a study of shared clonotypes between healthy human individuals (dated by TCRdb to between 2020 and 2021). For the wider study: A couple of women and three men aged 18 to 49 years were included in the cohort. Per donor, leukapheresis produced somewhere between about 0.94 and 10 billion PBMCs. For each donor, three plates each were used for CD4 naive and CD4 memory, two plates were used for CD8 naive, and one plate was used for CD8 memory. To increase sequencing depth and limit assay-specific biases, different laboratories used diverse techniques to prepare libraries and sequence TCR repertoires. Blood TCR repertoires of roughly 5 healthy adults were deeply sequenced to estimate repertoire size and the extent of clonotype sharing between individuals. The research as a whole found: Sampling was restricted to blood, and TCR repertoires in tissue are likely to differ from TCR repertoires in blood. Sharing across a handful of donors was observed for around 5% of naive CD4, under 4% of naive CD8, around 2.5% of memory CD4, and about 0.4% of memory CD8 clonotypes. Compared with non-shared clonotypes, the clonotypes found in all four sorted-subset donors had higher generation probabilities. Even with the large sequencing depth, rarefaction of the sorted-subset datasets indicated that sequencing was incomplete. Pairwise subsampling led to the expectation that sequencing depth would affect the degree of clonotype sharing among donors. Larger estimated clonotype richness was generally found for naive subsets than for memory subsets. The small number of donors limited the genetic and exposure-history diversity represented.

Using the deep immunoSEQ assay, multiplex PCR amplified TCR CDR3 regions from genomic DNA. Extracted genomic DNA from each cell subset was spread evenly across all wells of several immunoSEQ 96-well plates, with each plate serving as a replicate. For sorted subsets, each replicate PCR was loaded with roughly 190 ng genomic DNA, equivalent to 30,000 to 35,000 T cell genomes. The purified libraries were quantified using a Qubit 3.0 fluorometer, sized with a Bioanalyzer 2100, and then quantified again using the KAPA Library Quantification kit. Each immunoSEQ 96-well plate was sequenced on its own single-read 150-cycle Illumina NextSeq 550 flow cell. The authors processed their data as follows. Because the immunoSEQ output included only junctional sequences and no quality scores, the filtering could not be the same as the filtering used for full-length reads. Sequences were annotated with PyIR, a Python wrapper for IgBLAST v1.9, using IMGT germline references to assign V/J genes and CDR3. Reads were removed for weak V/J assignments (E-value above 1e-6), missing CDR3, stop codons, out-of-frame junctions, or ambiguous translated residues. V3J clonotypes were defined as sequences sharing the same inferred V gene, J gene, and CDR3 amino acid sequence. Percentage overlap between repertoires was computed as shared unique clonotypes divided by the size of the smaller repertoire. Three approaches were used to assess repertoire richness: RTK rarefaction, the Chao1 estimator, and Recon v2.1 estimates of unobserved clonotypes. Generation probabilities were computed with OLGA for all TCRbeta clonotypes obtained by the gDNA method from four donors. TCRdb limited this immuneACCESS table to in-frame rearrangements with V and J called. A share of clones is missing; checked studies link under half to unresolved V genes, and the rest is unexplained. Clone size and V and J calls were adopted from that table, with D and trimming inferred from the DNA. The sample profile shows roughly 2 million clones; approximately 95% of them were found once. Of the sample, 0.13% falls within the top ten clones.

With regard to this clone: Its recognized antigen is unknown. Per-nucleotide qualities are absent, and no much larger clonotype sits a single base away. This same CDR3 is encoded by further DNA sequences in the sample.

Healthy HIV-negative adults with no recently reported acute infections or vaccinations were included as donors. Every donor was a Caucasian adult residing in Nashville, Tennessee, USA. CD4+ T cells were enriched through magnetic negative selection, after which naive cells were positively selected on CD45RA and the remaining negative fraction served as the memory subset. Blood was obtained by leukapheresis, after which PBMCs were separated by Ficoll-Histopaque density gradient centrifugation and cryopreserved in liquid nitrogen vapor phase. Analytical flow cytometry was used to check the purity and quantity of each magnetically sorted T cell population. Genomic DNA was isolated from every sorted fraction and measured by UV absorbance on a Nanodrop 2000c. At the junction V is shortened by 3 bases and J by 3 bases; bases outside the gene matches: 4. The CDR3 contains 14 residues, cysteine and phenylalanine counted. Left in the record is the CDR3 DNA by itself, 42 bases read in frame from the first base. The germline V gene (reference sequence) yields MNHNY for CDR1 and SVGAGI for CDR2.

The chain is made from TRBV6-6 and TRBJ1-1; 7 bases in between match TRBD1. The source is a man younger than 35 in good health. Sequenced: naive CD4+ T cells sorted from blood. Taken with the paper, the label for cell subset or site translates to: CD45RA+ positively selected. The CDR3 is CASSYSGGYTEAFF. The DNA sequence is as follows: TGTGCCAGCAGTTATTCAGGGGGGTACACTGAAGCTTTCTTT.